These T cell receptor beta chains were read from a single sample in a study of T-cell reconstitution after alpha-beta-depleted transplantation in children. MiXCR was run by TCRdb on the PCR reads, yielding one entry per CDR3 protein. Of around 190,000 distinct CDR3 sequences listed, 6.6% are singletons. The material was PBMCs, obtained before TCRalphabeta/CD19-depleted stem cell transplant. These receptor sequences come from a boy aged 2 to 9 with acute lymphoblastic leukemia, due to receive a stem cell transplant. CDR3s include the opening cysteine and the closing phenylalanine or tryptophan. Fields, in order: clone size, V gene, D gene, J gene, CDR3 length, CDR3 protein, CDR3 DNA. The D gene is left open where the match is weak. The size field is filled for only some rows; it gives once, few, many or a size class.

clone size: few
V gene: TRBV14
D gene: .
J gene: TRBJ2-2
CDR3 length: 14
CDR3 protein: CASSQRRGAGELFF
CDR3 DNA: TGTGCCAGCAGCCAAAGAAGGGGGGCCGGGGAGCTGTTTTTT

clone size: many
V gene: TRBV7-3
D gene: .
J gene: TRBJ2-3
CDR3 length: 19
CDR3 protein: CASSPFVIGSLTSTDTQYF
CDR3 DNA: TGTGCCAGCAGCCCATTTGTTATTGGGTCTCTAACTAGCACAGATACGCAGTATTTT

clone size: few
V gene: TRBV5-1
D gene: .
J gene: TRBJ1-3
CDR3 length: 16
CDR3 protein: CASSLVGDHSGNTIYF
CDR3 DNA: TGCGCCAGCAGCTTGGTAGGGGATCACTCTGGAAACACCATATATTTT

clone size: many
V gene: TRBV28
D gene: .
J gene: TRBJ1-1
CDR3 length: 16
CDR3 protein: CASSSGYGTVNTEAFF
CDR3 DNA: TGTGCCAGCAGCTCCGGGTATGGCACCGTGAACACTGAAGCTTTCTTT

clone size: few
V gene: TRBV7-2
D gene: .
J gene: TRBJ2-6
CDR3 length: 17
CDR3 protein: CASSLGVSKSGANVLTF
CDR3 DNA: TGTGCCAGCAGCTTAGGGGTTTCCAAATCTGGGGCCAACGTCCTGACTTTC

clone size: few
V gene: TRBV27
D gene: TRBD2
J gene: TRBJ2-1
CDR3 length: 15
CDR3 protein: CASSMGGGGNNEQFF
CDR3 DNA: TGTGCCAGCAGCATGGGTGGCGGGGGAAACAATGAGCAGTTCTTC

clone size: few
V gene: TRBV6-2/TRBV6-3
D gene: .
J gene: TRBJ2-5
CDR3 length: 13
CDR3 protein: CASSPGPKETQYF
CDR3 DNA: TGTGCCAGCAGTCCGGGACCTAAAGAGACCCAGTACTTC

clone size: .
V gene: TRBV5-5
D gene: TRBD2
J gene: TRBJ2-7
CDR3 length: 16
CDR3 protein: CASSPPDVRGGDEQYF
CDR3 DNA: TGTGCCAGCAGCCCGCCGGACGTGCGCGGGGGGGACGAGCAGTACTTC

clone size: many
V gene: TRBV7-2
D gene: .
J gene: TRBJ1-5
CDR3 length: 12
CDR3 protein: CASAQRNQPQHF
CDR3 DNA: TGTGCCAGCGCTCAGCGCAATCAGCCCCAGCATTTT

clone size: many
V gene: TRBV5-5
D gene: TRBD1
J gene: TRBJ2-5
CDR3 length: 13
CDR3 protein: CASSEGQQETQYF
CDR3 DNA: TGTGCCAGCAGCGAGGGACAGCAAGAGACCCAGTACTTC

clone size: .
V gene: TRBV28
D gene: .
J gene: TRBJ2-5
CDR3 length: 14
CDR3 protein: CAMGHGIHEVTQYF
CDR3 DNA: TGTGCCATGGGCCACGGGATCCACGAAGTGACCCAGTACTTC

clone size: .
V gene: TRBV9
D gene: .
J gene: TRBJ2-1
CDR3 length: 16
CDR3 protein: CASSVDESPRVNEQFF
CDR3 DNA: TGTGCCAGCAGCGTAGATGAAAGCCCCAGGGTCAATGAGCAGTTCTTC

clone size: few
V gene: TRBV7-3
D gene: .
J gene: TRBJ2-3
CDR3 length: 16
CDR3 protein: CASSLTPESGTDTQYF
CDR3 DNA: TGTGCCAGCAGCTTAACTCCCGAATCGGGCACAGATACGCAGTATTTT

clone size: .
V gene: TRBV28
D gene: .
J gene: TRBJ1-1
CDR3 length: 18
CDR3 protein: CASSPPSIGGLMNTEAFF
CDR3 DNA: TGTGCCAGCAGTCCCCCTTCCATTGGCGGGCTGATGAACACTGAAGCTTTCTTT

clone size: many
V gene: TRBV28
D gene: .
J gene: TRBJ1-2
CDR3 length: 12
CDR3 protein: CASSFTGNGYTF
CDR3 DNA: TGTGCCAGCAGCTTTACAGGGAATGGCTACACCTTC

clone size: many
V gene: TRBV11-1
D gene: .
J gene: TRBJ2-1
CDR3 length: 15
CDR3 protein: CASSPSLVGQNEQFF
CDR3 DNA: TGTGCCAGCAGCCCATCCCTAGTGGGGCAGAATGAGCAGTTCTTC

clone size: many
V gene: TRBV5-1
D gene: .
J gene: TRBJ2-6
CDR3 length: 16
CDR3 protein: CASSLYRSSGANVLTF
CDR3 DNA: TGCGCCAGCAGCTTGTATCGTAGCTCTGGGGCCAACGTCCTGACTTTC

clone size: many
V gene: TRBV7-2
D gene: .
J gene: TRBJ1-5
CDR3 length: 13
CDR3 protein: CASTKATNQPQHF
CDR3 DNA: TGTGCCAGCACCAAAGCCACCAATCAGCCCCAGCATTTT

clone size: few
V gene: TRBV5-1
D gene: .
J gene: TRBJ2-1
CDR3 length: 16
CDR3 protein: CASSLGAVTANNEQFF
CDR3 DNA: TGCGCCAGCAGCTTGGGGGCGGTGACAGCCAACAATGAGCAGTTCTTC

clone size: many
V gene: TRBV3-1
D gene: TRBD2
J gene: TRBJ2-3
CDR3 length: 17
CDR3 protein: CASSQGLAGATPDTQYF
CDR3 DNA: TGTGCCAGCAGCCAAGGACTAGCGGGGGCCACCCCAGATACGCAGTATTTT

clone size: many
V gene: TRBV10-3
D gene: .
J gene: TRBJ2-7
CDR3 length: 13
CDR3 protein: CAISEVQTTEQYF
CDR3 DNA: TGTGCCATCAGTGAGGTGCAGACGACCGAGCAGTACTTC

clone size: many
V gene: TRBV7-6
D gene: TRBD2
J gene: TRBJ2-3
CDR3 length: 15
CDR3 protein: CASSLTSGGTDTQYF
CDR3 DNA: TGTGCCAGCAGCTTGACTAGCGGGGGCACAGATACGCAGTATTTT

clone size: many
V gene: TRBV20-1
D gene: TRBD1
J gene: TRBJ1-5
CDR3 length: 13
CDR3 protein: CSAQQGGDQPQHF
CDR3 DNA: TGCAGTGCCCAGCAGGGGGGAGATCAGCCCCAGCATTTT

clone size: few
V gene: TRBV18
D gene: .
J gene: TRBJ1-5
CDR3 length: 14
CDR3 protein: CASSSDSLNQPQHF
CDR3 DNA: TGTGCCAGCTCATCCGACAGTCTCAACCAGCCCCAGCATTTT

clone size: many
V gene: TRBV7-2
D gene: TRBD2
J gene: TRBJ2-1
CDR3 length: 14
CDR3 protein: CASSSGTSLVEQFF
CDR3 DNA: TGTGCCAGCAGTTCAGGGACTAGCTTGGTTGAGCAGTTCTTC

clone size: .
V gene: TRBV7-9
D gene: .
J gene: TRBJ1-2
CDR3 length: 15
CDR3 protein: CASSLGRRQKYGYTF
CDR3 DNA: TGTGCCAGCAGCCTGGGGAGGCGGCAGAAATATGGCTACACCTTC

clone size: many
V gene: TRBV28
D gene: .
J gene: TRBJ1-2
CDR3 length: 13
CDR3 protein: CASCRVALVGYTF
CDR3 DNA: TGTGCCAGCTGTAGGGTGGCCCTGGTGGGCTACACCTTC

clone size: .
V gene: TRBV16
D gene: TRBD1
J gene: TRBJ1-1
CDR3 length: 15
CDR3 protein: CASSTRDRASTEAFF
CDR3 DNA: TGTGCCAGCAGCACCAGGGACAGGGCAAGTACTGAAGCTTTCTTT

clone size: many
V gene: TRBV28
D gene: .
J gene: TRBJ1-4
CDR3 length: 13
CDR3 protein: CASTGTTNEKLFF
CDR3 DNA: TGTGCCAGCACGGGCACAACTAATGAAAAACTGTTTTTT

clone size: many
V gene: TRBV10-1
D gene: .
J gene: TRBJ1-5
CDR3 length: 13
CDR3 protein: CASSAGLNQPQHF
CDR3 DNA: TGCGCCAGCAGTGCCGGCCTCAATCAGCCCCAGCATTTT

clone size: many
V gene: TRBV7-2
D gene: .
J gene: TRBJ2-2
CDR3 length: 14
CDR3 protein: CASRRGEVTGELFF
CDR3 DNA: TGTGCCAGCAGACGCGGGGAGGTCACCGGGGAGCTGTTTTTT

clone size: .
V gene: TRBV20-1
D gene: .
J gene: TRBJ2-7
CDR3 length: 13
CDR3 protein: CSAPGDNSYGQYF
CDR3 DNA: TGCAGTGCTCCAGGGGACAACTCCTACGGGCAGTACTTC

clone size: many
V gene: TRBV5-1
D gene: TRBD2
J gene: TRBJ2-1
CDR3 length: 15
CDR3 protein: CASSRGTSGENEQFF
CDR3 DNA: TGCGCCAGCAGCCGCGGGACTAGCGGGGAGAATGAGCAGTTCTTC

clone size: few
V gene: TRBV2
D gene: .
J gene: TRBJ2-5
CDR3 length: 13
CDR3 protein: CASSENYGETQYF
CDR3 DNA: TGTGCCAGCAGTGAAAACTATGGAGAGACCCAGTACTTC

clone size: few
V gene: TRBV2
D gene: .
J gene: TRBJ2-3
CDR3 length: 15
CDR3 protein: CASTETGPSTDTQYF
CDR3 DNA: TGTGCCAGCACCGAAACAGGGCCCAGCACAGATACGCAGTATTTT

clone size: few
V gene: TRBV20-1
D gene: .
J gene: TRBJ1-2
CDR3 length: 12
CDR3 protein: CSAIRVNYGYTF
CDR3 DNA: TGCAGTGCTATTCGGGTGAACTATGGCTACACCTTC

clone size: many
V gene: TRBV18
D gene: TRBD1
J gene: TRBJ1-1
CDR3 length: 13
CDR3 protein: CASLAGTGAEAFF
CDR3 DNA: TGTGCCAGCTTAGCCGGGACAGGGGCTGAAGCTTTCTTT

clone size: many
V gene: TRBV15
D gene: TRBD2
J gene: TRBJ2-7
CDR3 length: 15
CDR3 protein: CATSITSGRIDEQYF
CDR3 DNA: TGTGCCACCAGCATCACTAGCGGGAGGATCGACGAGCAGTACTTC

clone size: many
V gene: TRBV7-2
D gene: .
J gene: TRBJ2-7
CDR3 length: 15
CDR3 protein: CASSLEGLQSYEQYF
CDR3 DNA: TGTGCCAGCAGCTTAGAAGGGCTCCAGTCCTACGAGCAGTACTTC

clone size: few
V gene: TRBV11-2
D gene: .
J gene: TRBJ2-3
CDR3 length: 18
CDR3 protein: CASSPFVGGQAGSDTQYF
CDR3 DNA: TGTGCCAGCAGTCCCTTTGTGGGGGGGCAGGCTGGGTCAGATACGCAGTATTTT

clone size: many
V gene: TRBV7-2
D gene: TRBD2
J gene: TRBJ2-1
CDR3 length: 15
CDR3 protein: CASSLGAAGGNEQFF
CDR3 DNA: TGTGCCAGCAGTTTGGGGGCTGCGGGGGGAAATGAGCAGTTCTTC

clone size: many
V gene: TRBV11-2
D gene: .
J gene: TRBJ2-5
CDR3 length: 16
CDR3 protein: CASSFRVLSLQETQYF
CDR3 DNA: TGTGCCAGCAGCTTCCGCGTGCTGTCCCTCCAAGAGACCCAGTACTTC

clone size: many
V gene: TRBV7-3
D gene: TRBD2
J gene: TRBJ2-1
CDR3 length: 18
CDR3 protein: CASSSTGASGGNYNEQFF
CDR3 DNA: TGTGCCAGCAGCTCGACTGGGGCTAGCGGGGGAAACTACAATGAGCAGTTCTTC

clone size: .
V gene: TRBV27
D gene: .
J gene: TRBJ2-2
CDR3 length: 14
CDR3 protein: CASSLLMNTGELFF
CDR3 DNA: TGTGCCAGCAGTTTACTGATGAACACCGGGGAGCTGTTTTTT

clone size: many
V gene: TRBV7-9
D gene: .
J gene: TRBJ2-1
CDR3 length: 16
CDR3 protein: CASSLRDFSSYNEQFF
CDR3 DNA: TGTGCCAGCAGCCTTAGGGACTTCAGCTCCTACAATGAGCAGTTCTTC

clone size: many
V gene: TRBV29-1
D gene: TRBD1
J gene: TRBJ2-3
CDR3 length: 13
CDR3 protein: CSERQGRADTQYF
CDR3 DNA: TGCAGCGAGCGACAGGGTCGGGCAGATACGCAGTATTTT

clone size: many
V gene: TRBV7-2
D gene: TRBD2
J gene: TRBJ2-7
CDR3 length: 14
CDR3 protein: CASRTGTSEYEQYF
CDR3 DNA: TGTGCCAGCAGAACAGGGACTAGCGAGTACGAGCAGTACTTC

clone size: many
V gene: TRBV4-2
D gene: .
J gene: TRBJ1-2
CDR3 length: 12
CDR3 protein: CASSQEDYGYTF
CDR3 DNA: TGTGCCAGCAGCCAAGAGGACTATGGCTACACCTTC

clone size: .
V gene: TRBV9
D gene: TRBD2
J gene: TRBJ2-5
CDR3 length: 15
CDR3 protein: CASSVGTSVEETQYF
CDR3 DNA: TGTGCCAGCAGCGTAGGGACTAGTGTGGAAGAGACCCAGTACTTC